These 7 T cell receptor beta chains originate from one sample sequenced in a study of blood T cell repertoires in COVID-19. Profiling relied on immunoSEQ multiplex PCR, and the TCRdb table lists in-frame clones only, not all of them. Here the sample spans 45,000 to 50,000 clones, more than 75% being singletons. Material: peripheral blood. All receptors derive from a woman aged 55-70 years with acute or convalescent COVID-19.

V gene TRBV9 combines with J gene TRBJ2-2, with 7 positions matching TRBD1. Germline CDR1 reads SGDLS; CDR2 reads YYNGEE. The V segment lost 0 bases and the J segment 4 bases; nucleotides outside the gene matches: 3. The CDR3 has 15 amino acids. CDR3 region: CASSVGGGRTGELFF. The CDR3 coding sequence is TGTGCCAGCAGCGTAGGAGGGGGCCGCACCGGGGAGCTGTTTTTT.

The chain couples TRBV14 to TRBJ1-1, with D perhaps TRBD1 (6 bases). This CDR3 region has 14 residues. V was cut by 3 bases and J by 1 base, with 9 bases left in between. Germline lookup yields CDR1 SGHDN and CDR2 FVKESK. This CDR3 reads CASSHLGGNTEAFF. CDR3 in DNA: TGTGCCAGCAGCCACTTAGGGGGGAACACTGAAGCTTTCTTT.

The genes are TRBV3-1 (or the pseudogene TRBV3-2) and TRBJ2-1, with TRBD2 identical over 10 bases. Germline-derived CDR1 and CDR2 are LGHDT and YNNKEL (reference sequence). CDR3 length equals 14 residues. V lost 4 bases, J lost 7 bases, and 4 bases stayed unmatched. The CDR3 loop is CASSPGLARNEQFF. In DNA, the CDR3 is TGTGCCAGCAGCCCGGGACTAGCGAGGAATGAGCAGTTCTTC.

CDR3: CASSRSLQLAARSSYNEQFF. For the CDR3, the DNA is TGTGCCAGTAGTCGATCCCTACAACTAGCGGCCCGGAGCTCCTACAATGAGCAGTTCTTC. V gene TRBV19 combines with J gene TRBJ2-1; the match to TRBD2 covers 8 bases. V was pared by 5 bases and J by 0 bases, with 18 bases of the junction left unmatched. CDR1 is LNHDA, CDR2 SQIVND, per germline (reference sequence). This CDR3 comprises 20 residues.

The chain is built from TRBV6-5 and TRBJ2-4, with 8 bases aligning to TRBD1. With 7 bases clipped from V and 4 bases from J, the junction kept 6 bases outside the gene matches. The CDR3 totals 14 residues. The germline gives CDR1 MNHEY, CDR2 SVGAGI. CDR3 nucleotides: TGTGCCAGCATGGCAGGGGGCTCTAAAAACATTCAGTACTTC. Translated, it gives CASMAGGSKNIQYF.

The chain recombines TRBV28 with TRBJ1-1; 8 bases agree with TRBD1. The germline V gene has CDR1 MDHEN and CDR2 SYDVKM. The junction had 3 bases not matched to a gene; V was cut back by 5 bases and J by 10 bases. This CDR3 spans 11 amino acids. In nucleotides, the CDR3 is TGTGCCAGCAGTCCCGACAGGGGAGCTTTCTTT. It is translated as CASSPDRGAFF.

V is TRBV7-8 and J is TRBJ1-2, with D maybe TRBD1 (5 bases). Germline V gene sequence: CDR1 SGHVS, CDR2 FQNEAQ. The CDR3 extends over 16 amino acids. V was trimmed by 5 bases and J by 7 bases, leaving 23 bases between them. CDR3 in DNA: TGTGCCAGCAGCCCCACCTTGCAGGGAGGGTACCGTGGCTACACCTTC. Its translation: CASSPTLQGGYRGYTF.